The rows below give T cell receptor beta chains drawn from one sample of a study of neurological immune-mediated disorders. Each CDR3 protein is one row after TCRdb ran MiXCR on the 5' RACE reads. The table has approximately 21,000 distinct CDR3 sequences, 5.5% to 8% seen once. Material for sequencing was CD8+ T cells from blood. All receptors derive from a man between 18 and 29 years old in good health. CDR3s include the opening cysteine and the closing phenylalanine or tryptophan. The D gene is left open where the match is weak. Part of the rows lack a size; the others show once, few, many or a class for expanded clones.

d_gene	abundance	v_gene	j_gene	CDR3nt	CDR3aa
.	many	TRBV7-2	TRBJ2-7	TGTGCCAGCAGCTTAGGGGGACCTTCCTACGAGCAGTACTTC	CASSLGGPSYEQYF
TRBD1	many	TRBV12-3/TRBV12-4	TRBJ1-1	TGTGCCAGCACCCCCCCGGTAGGGACAGGGGTAGGAAACACTGAAGCTTTCTTT	CASTPPVGTGVGNTEAFF
TRBD1	many	TRBV6-2/TRBV6-3	TRBJ2-3	TGTGCCAGCAGTTACGATGACAGGGTCACAGATACGCAGTATTTT	CASSYDDRVTDTQYF
.	many	TRBV9	TRBJ2-1	TGTGCCAGCAGCCCAGCGGGCAATGAGCAGTTCTTC	CASSPAGNEQFF
.	many	TRBV29-1	TRBJ1-2	TGCAGCGTTGCGGGGGAGGCTAACTATGGCTACACCTTC	CSVAGEANYGYTF
.	many	TRBV6-5	TRBJ2-1	TGTGCCAGCAGCGGACTGAGCTCCTACAATGAGCAGTTCTTC	CASSGLSSYNEQFF
.	many	TRBV4-3	TRBJ1-5	TGCGCCAGCAGCCAAGAATGGAGGGGCCCGAGTTGGGTTAAGAAGCAAGGGGGCAATCAGCCCCAGCATTTT	CASSQEWRGPSWVKKQGGNQPQHF
.	.	TRBV4-2	TRBJ2-6	TGTGCCAGCAGCCAAGATGGGCAGGGGAACCCTGGGGCCAACGTCCTGACTTTC	CASSQDGQGNPGANVLTF
.	many	TRBV4-1	TRBJ1-5	TGCGCCAGCAGCCCTACAGGGTCCACCCTCCCCCAGCATTTT	CASSPTGSTLPQHF
.	many	TRBV3-1	TRBJ2-1	TGTGCCAGCAGCCAAGATCCCTACGTTACAGTCCATTACAATGAGCAGTTCTTC	CASSQDPYVTVHYNEQFF
.	many	TRBV20-1	TRBJ1-2	TGCAGTGCTAGAGCAGACAGCTCGAAGATCGGCTACACCTTC	CSARADSSKIGYTF
TRBD2	many	TRBV27	TRBJ2-2	TGTGCCAGCAGTGCCTTACTAGCGGTGAACACCGGGGAGCTGTTTTTT	CASSALLAVNTGELFF
.	many	TRBV7-2	TRBJ1-2	TGTGCCAGCAGCTTAGGGACTAGGGCTGGCTATGGCTACACCTTC	CASSLGTRAGYGYTF
TRBD2	many	TRBV4-1	TRBJ2-1	TGCGCCAGCAGCCCGACTAGCGGGGACTACAATGAGCAGTTCTTC	CASSPTSGDYNEQFF
.	many	TRBV9	TRBJ1-2	TGTGCCAGCAGCGTATTTTCAGGGGATGGCTACACCTTC	CASSVFSGDGYTF
.	many	TRBV12-3/TRBV12-4	TRBJ2-5	TGTGCCAGCAGTTCCGGGGCCGGCCTGTGGGCCCAGTACTTC	CASSSGAGLWAQYF
TRBD2	.	TRBV12-3/TRBV12-4	TRBJ2-7	TGTGCCAGCCCAGCGGGGGGCTCCTACGAGCAGTACTTC	CASPAGGSYEQYF
TRBD1	many	TRBV6-2/TRBV6-3	TRBJ1-1	TGTGCCAGCAGCTGGACAGGGGTTATGGGTGAAGCTTTCTTT	CASSWTGVMGEAFF
TRBD2	many	TRBV5-1	TRBJ2-2	TGCGCCAGCAGCGCCAGCGGGGGGGCCTATCACACCGGGGAGCTGTTTTTT	CASSASGGAYHTGELFF
TRBD2	many	TRBV29-1	TRBJ2-1	TGCAGCGTTGCGGGAGGGGAGCAGTTCTTC	CSVAGGEQFF
TRBD1	many	TRBV6-4	TRBJ1-2	TGTGCCAGCAGTGAGGGACAGGGGGCCTATGGCTACACCTTC	CASSEGQGAYGYTF
.	many	TRBV20-1	TRBJ2-7	TGCAGTGCTCCTTTAATTGGATTTTGGTCCTACGAGCAGTACTTC	CSAPLIGFWSYEQYF
.	many	TRBV27	TRBJ2-7	TGTGCCAGCAGTAACCGGGCCTACTCCTACGAGCAGTACTTC	CASSNRAYSYEQYF
TRBD2	once	TRBV7-9	TRBJ2-1	TGTGCCAGCAGCTTCCGACCTAGCGGATCCTACAATGAGCAGTTCTTC	CASSFRPSGSYNEQFF
TRBD1	many	TRBV7-9	TRBJ2-6	TGTGCCAGCAGCTTAATCTTCGCTGGGACAGAGTACTCTGGGGCCAACGTCCTGACTTTC	CASSLIFAGTEYSGANVLTF
.	many	TRBV4-3	TRBJ1-1	TGCGCCAGCAGCCAAGGACCGACGAACACTGAAGCTTTCTTT	CASSQGPTNTEAFF
.	many	TRBV27	TRBJ1-2	TGTGCCAGCAGTCGTTCTGGGTATGACTATGGCTACACCTTC	CASSRSGYDYGYTF
.	many	TRBV5-1	TRBJ2-1	TGCGCCAGCAGCTTAGCTGACTCCTACAATGAGCAGTTCTTC	CASSLADSYNEQFF
.	few	TRBV6-2/TRBV6-3	TRBJ1-5	TGTGCCAGTACTCGGGGTAACCCCGGGGGCAATCAGCCCCAGCATTTT	CASTRGNPGGNQPQHF
.	many	TRBV4-1	TRBJ2-7	TGCGCCAGCAGCCTCGCGGGGACCTACGAGCAGTACTTC	CASSLAGTYEQYF
TRBD2	many	TRBV6-2/TRBV6-3	TRBJ2-2	TGTGCCAGCACCCGCGGGGGGGCCGAGACCGGGGAGCTGTTTTTT	CASTRGGAETGELFF
.	many	TRBV5-1	TRBJ2-1	TGCGCCAGCAGCTTGGGGACAGATATTTACAATGAGCAGTTCTTC	CASSLGTDIYNEQFF
.	many	TRBV10-3	TRBJ2-7	TGTGCCTCCAGTACAACCTACGAGCAGTACTTC	CASSTTYEQYF
TRBD2	many	TRBV20-1	TRBJ2-5	TGCAGTGCTAGACCCCTAGCGGGGGACCAAGAGACCCAGTACTTC	CSARPLAGDQETQYF
.	many	TRBV5-1	TRBJ1-3	TGCGCCAGCAGCCTCGCCATGGGCGCGGGAAACACCATATATTTT	CASSLAMGAGNTIYF
TRBD1	many	TRBV6-6	TRBJ2-7	TGTGCCAGCAGACAATTCAGACAGGGCCACTACGAGCAGTACTTC	CASRQFRQGHYEQYF
TRBD2	many	TRBV5-1	TRBJ2-4	TGCGCCAGCAGCGGCGGGACTAGCGGGGCCCGTCGGAACATTCAGTACTTC	CASSGGTSGARRNIQYF
.	many	TRBV6-5	TRBJ1-5	TGTGCCAGCAGTTTCACAGCTGATCAGCCCCAGCATTTT	CASSFTADQPQHF
TRBD1	many	TRBV19	TRBJ1-1	TGTGCCAGTACCCCTTACCCAGGGGGACCTGAAGCTTTCTTT	CASTPYPGGPEAFF
.	many	TRBV11-2	TRBJ2-1	TGTGCCAGCAGCCTGACGGCAGGGGCCTACAATGAGCAGTTCTTC	CASSLTAGAYNEQFF
.	many	TRBV5-6	TRBJ2-7	TGTGCCAGCACCTTAAGAAAACAGGGTCCCCCCTACGAGCAGTACTTC	CASTLRKQGPPYEQYF
.	many	TRBV29-1	TRBJ1-1	TGCAGCGTTGATATGGGTGAAGCTTTCTTT	CSVDMGEAFF
.	many	TRBV7-2	TRBJ2-7	TGTGCCAGCAGCGACTACCTACCGGGGGAGCAGTACTTC	CASSDYLPGEQYF
.	many	TRBV11-1	TRBJ1-1	TGTGCCAGCAGCTCACTCGGCCCTGAAGCTTTCTTT	CASSSLGPEAFF
.	many	TRBV27	TRBJ1-1	TGTGCCAGCAGGGACGGGATGATAGCTACTGAAGCTTTCTTT	CASRDGMIATEAFF
.	.	TRBV19	TRBJ2-7	TGTGCCAGTTCCCCGGACAGAAACTCCTACGAGCAGTACTTC	CASSPDRNSYEQYF
TRBD2	many	TRBV11-2	TRBJ2-5	TGTGCCAGCAGCTTAGGCGGGGGGTCCCAAGAGACCCAGTACTTC	CASSLGGGSQETQYF
.	many	TRBV5-1	TRBJ1-1	TGCGCCAGCAGCTGGGCAAGGGACACTGAAGCTTTCTTT	CASSWARDTEAFF
TRBD1	many	TRBV3-1	TRBJ2-2	TGTGCCAGCAGCCAAGCGGACAGGGGATGGGCCGGGGAGCTGTTTTTT	CASSQADRGWAGELFF
TRBD2	many	TRBV6-5	TRBJ2-1	TGTGCCAGCAGCTCGGGGGGGGACAATGAGCAGTTCTTC	CASSSGGDNEQFF
.	many	TRBV20-1	TRBJ1-5	TGCAGTGCTAGGGGCCGGGACAGCAATCAGCCCCAGCATTTT	CSARGRDSNQPQHF
.	.	TRBV5-1	TRBJ1-1	TGCGCCAGCAGCTTGACCGTCGGGCTTGGGAACACTGAAGCTTTCTTT	CASSLTVGLGNTEAFF
.	many	TRBV4-2	TRBJ2-7	TGTGCCAGCAGCCAAGAATGGGGCTGGGGAAGCTCCTACGAGCAGTACTTC	CASSQEWGWGSSYEQYF
.	few	TRBV7-9	TRBJ2-1	TGTGCCAGCAGCTTAGCGCTGGGGCGCTACAATGAGCAGTTCTTC	CASSLALGRYNEQFF